This TCR beta chain was recovered during a study of human T cells and chemical hapten exposure. Overall study results and limits: DPC sensitization produced no change in TCRs with frequency above 1 in 1000.

From the 5' RACE reads, TCRdb called clonotypes with MiXCR, one entry per CDR3 protein. The table includes approximately 150,000 distinct CDR3 sequences, 4.1% detected once. This clonotype was seen repeatedly, ten times or more. The antigen remains undetermined. The authors' total RNA extraction used unfractionated whole blood. Trimming shortened V by 4 bases and J by 6 bases, and 13 bases separated the two germline ends. The CDR3 loop spans 14 amino acids. Per the germline V gene, CDR1 is SGHRS and CDR2 is YFSETQ. The V gene is TRBV5-1, the J gene TRBJ2-2, with D maybe TRBD1 (6 bases). This receptor was obtained from a female donor in good health. CDR3 DNA sequence: TGCGCCAGCAGCAAGGCAGGGGAGCCCGGGGAGCTGTTTTTT. Its translation is CASSKAGEPGELFF.